This T cell receptor (beta chain) originates from a study of CD8+CD57+ T cells in acquired aplastic anemia. Study as a whole: DNA from sorted CD4+ and CD8+ cells averaged roughly 3.2 ug. Healthy-donor CD4+ cells averaged approximately 9.8 million reads.

This clonotype was counted between two and nine times. Its specificity is not known. Genomic DNA constituted the template upon which TCR beta VDJ and CDR3 profiling was performed. One entry per CDR3 protein, called by TCRdb with MiXCR from the reads. The sample shows around 200,000 distinct CDR3 sequences, approximately 57% of them seen only once. Whole-study results and caveats: Overlapping CD8+ CDR3 repertoires of patients and controls contained roughly 27 shared sequences. CD8+ Simpson's diversity showed no significant patient-control difference.

The CDR3 loop spans 15 amino acids. Germline V gene lookup returns CDR1 MNHEY and CDR2 SVGEGT. Trimming took 0 bases from V and 6 from J; bases not matched to a gene: 3. The TCR comes from a human donor in good health. The chain couples TRBV6-2 or TRBV6-3 to TRBJ2-1; the match to TRBD2 covers 9 bases. Sequenced input: sorted CD4+, CD8+, or CD8+CD57+ T cells (not recorded which) from PBMCs. CDR3 bases: TGTGCCAGCAGTTACTCAGGCGGGGGGGCCAATGAGCAGTTCTTC. It codes for CASSYSGGGANEQFF.